The TCR beta chain described here comes from a study of OX40 agonist ivuxolimab in advanced cancers. Study summary: Each dose-escalation patient presented with hepatocellular carcinoma, melanoma, renal cell or head and neck cancer. Study results and limitations: Dose levels from 0.1 to 3.0 mg/kg saw CD4+ and CD8+ blood T cells expand clonally by week 6. In the expanded peripheral T cells, antigen specificity was never determined.

As regards this clone: Its antigen is unidentified.

No patient had autoimmune disease or received systemic immunosuppression. Clones were sequenced by immunoSEQ multiplex PCR, and TCRdb holds only the in-frame ones, with some missing. The data hold 90,000 to 150,000 clones, with around 91% observed a single time. The starting material was CD4+ or CD8+ T cells sorted from blood, obtained in a trial of the OX40 agonist ivuxolimab. The TCR was taken from an adult with an advanced solid tumor such as melanoma, head and neck, liver or kidney cancer.

The CDR3 DNA reads TGCAGCGCCCTTGTGGGGGAAGCCACCCAGTACTTC. Its protein product is CSALVGEATQYF. V and J are TRBV29-1 and TRBJ2-5; the D call may be TRBD1 or TRBD2 (5 bases each). Germline CDR1 and CDR2: SQVTM and ANQGSEA. There are 12 residues in the CDR3. V was cut by 7 bases and J by 8 bases, with 17 bases left in between.